The clone carrying this T cell receptor (beta chain) was recorded at least ten times. Its specificity is not known. An end of the junction differs from the germline gene, which may be a read error. The data stem from a study of T-cell reconstitution after alpha-beta-depleted transplantation in children. CDR1 SEHNR and CDR2 FQNEAQ come from the germline V gene (reference sequence). This CDR3 is 16 amino acids long. General study points: A year had passed since transplant, and T-cell counts and diversity by then came mostly from newly produced T cells.

Unique molecular identifiers were incorporated into the prepared TCRbeta library. MiXCR was run by TCRdb on the PCR reads, yielding one entry per CDR3 protein. The sample contains some 550,000 distinct CDR3 sequences, roughly 24% of which appear only once. The gene calls are TRBV7-9 and TRBJ2-3; 12 positions agree with TRBD1. Sequencing was performed on PBMCs, mostly from graft donor cells, taken 360 days after TCRalphabeta/CD19-depleted stem cell transplant. The TCR sequence derives from a boy under three years old who had a stem cell transplant for acute myeloid leukemia, so the T cells may come from the graft donor. The CDR3 DNA reads TGTGCCAGCAGCTTACAGGGGACAGGGGGCACCGATACGCAGTATTTT. Translating gives CASSLQGTGGTDTQYF.